This entry lists 14 T cell receptor beta chains sequenced from one sample in a study of T-cell memory formation after mild COVID-19. From the 5' RACE reads, TCRdb called clonotypes with MiXCR, one entry per CDR3 protein. The repertoire holds approximately 500,000 distinct CDR3 sequences, more than 20% seen once, with around an eighth in the top ten. Sequencing was carried out using PBMCs or a T cell subset sorted from them (not recorded which). The receptor source for this set is an adult woman who had mild COVID-19 (a few samples of this study predate the infection). Cell type and time point are not known.

This clonotype has ten or more counts. This chain links TRBV7-2 with TRBJ2-3; no reliable D call. The CDR3 is 14 amino acids. Trimming took off 0 bases at V and 1 base at J, with 5 bases between the two ends. From germline, CDR1 is SGHTA and CDR2 FQGNSA. The CDR3 loop is CASSLASRTDTQYF. In DNA form, the CDR3 reads TGTGCCAGCAGCTTAGCCAGCCGCACAGATACGCAGTATTTT.

This chain connects TRBV13 to TRBJ2-3; D ambiguous. The V gene's germline CDR1 is PRHDT and CDR2 FYEKMQ (reference sequence). This CDR3 comprises 12 residues. V was clipped by 4 bases and J by 4 bases, with 6 bases between them. The CDR3 spells CASSWVPDTQYF. The CDR3 coding sequence is TGTGCCAGCAGCTGGGTCCCAGATACGCAGTATTTT.

At least ten counts were recorded for this clonotype. The J gene is TRBJ2-7, the V gene TRBV11-2; 8 nucleotides agree with TRBD2. The CDR3 covers 16 residues. Germline V CDR1 and CDR2: SGHAT, FQNNGV. Unmatched junction bases numbered 5, after V lost 1 base and J lost 0 bases. As DNA, the CDR3 is TGTGCCAGCAGCTTAGTTACTAGCGGACCCTCCTACGAGCAGTACTTC. Its translation: CASSLVTSGPSYEQYF.

The V and J genes are TRBV7-9 and TRBJ1-3; no clear D. The CDR3 runs 14 residues. Germline lookup yields CDR1 SEHNR and CDR2 FQNEAQ (reference sequence). Trimming took off 1 base at V and 5 bases at J, with 9 bases between the two ends. CDR3 residues: CASSLDRARNTIYF. Written as DNA, the CDR3 is TGTGCCAGCAGCTTAGATAGAGCACGAAACACCATATATTTT.

CDR3 protein: CASSLSGTGYQSPLHF. For the CDR3, the DNA is TGCGCCAGCAGCTTATCCGGGACAGGGTATCAGTCACCCCTCCACTTT. The V call is TRBV5-1, the J call TRBJ1-6, with 9 positions matching TRBD1. After removal of 2 bases from V and 10 bases from J, the junction contained 10 bases not matched to a gene. The CDR3 extends over 16 amino acids. CDR1 SGHRS and CDR2 YFSETQ come from the germline V gene.

The chain combines TRBV24-1 with TRBJ2-1, with a possible D match to TRBD2 (6 bases). This CDR3 has 17 residues. The V end lost 4 bases, the J end lost 0 bases, and 15 bases lay between the germline ends. Germline values: CDR1 KGHDR, CDR2 SFDVKD. Here the CDR3 DNA reads TGTGCCACCAGTGAGTCCACGGCGGGGAGCTCCTACAATGAGCAGTTCTTC. Translated: CATSESTAGSSYNEQFF.

The J gene is TRBJ2-5, the V gene TRBV18, with D unclear. Trimming pared 4 bases from V and 5 bases from J, leaving 11 bases between. This CDR3 region has 13 residues. In germline, CDR1 is KGHSH, CDR2 LQKENI. CDR3 protein: CASSQPLGETQYF. CDR3 sequence (DNA): TGTGCCAGCTCACAACCACTTGGGGAGACCCAGTACTTC.

This clonotype showed up many times. J is TRBJ2-1 and V is TRBV12-3 or TRBV12-4, with unresolved D. The CDR3 totals 10 residues. Trimming removed 2 bases from V and 8 bases from J, with 1 base in between. CDR3 in DNA: TGTGCCAGCAGTTTATATGAGCAGTTCTTC. As protein: CASSLYEQFF.

The chain joins TRBV7-6 to TRBJ2-2, with 7 positions matching TRBD2. The length of the CDR3 is 16 residues. V was clipped by 5 bases and J by 2 bases; unmatched bases: 8. Germline V gene lookup returns CDR1 SGHVS and CDR2 FNYEAQ. In DNA, the CDR3 is TGTGCCAGCAGCGACCGGACTAGGGTAAACACCGGGGAGCTGTTTTTT. It specifies CASSDRTRVNTGELFF.

V gene TRBV5-5 combines with J gene TRBJ2-7; the match to TRBD2 covers 8 bases. The V and J ends lost 3 bases and 6 bases, in that order; junction bases with no gene match: 8. Germline V lookup: CDR1 SGHKS, CDR2 YYEKEE (reference sequence). This CDR3 is 14 amino acids long. Written as DNA, the CDR3 is TGTGCCAGCAGCTCCTTCGGGGGGGCTGGCGAGCAGTACTTC. Translating gives CASSSFGGAGEQYF.

This clonotype was seen a handful of times. The chain combines TRBV12-3 or TRBV12-4 with TRBJ2-5, with a tentative D call TRBD2 (5 bases). This CDR3 region has 14 residues. Trimming removed 3 bases at V and 4 bases at J, with 12 bases between. The CDR3 reads CASSFPGGLETQYF. In DNA form, the CDR3 reads TGTGCCAGCAGTTTCCCAGGCGGGTTAGAGACCCAGTACTTC.

This chain links TRBV7-9 with TRBJ2-6; D is undetermined. Trimming removed 7 bases at V and 3 bases at J, with 10 bases between. This CDR3 has 14 residues. The germline gives CDR1 SEHNR, CDR2 FQNEAQ (reference sequence). CDR3 DNA: TGTGCCAGCACCCGGACCTTTGGGGCCAACGTCCTGACTTTC. This codes for CASTRTFGANVLTF.

In its sample, this clonotype was seen a few times. The V and J genes are TRBV6-2 or TRBV6-3 and TRBJ2-7; D is perhaps TRBD1 or TRBD2 (5 bases each). CDR1 and CDR2 (germline): MNHEY, SVGEGT. CDR3 size: 13 residues. Trimming stripped 7 bases from V and 2 bases from J, with 12 bases between. As DNA, the CDR3 is TGTGCCAGCATCCGGGACGCACCCTACGAGCAGTACTTC. Amino acids: CASIRDAPYEQYF.

This clonotype was picked up a small number of times. The J gene is TRBJ2-2, the V gene TRBV7-3; D is unclear. From germline, CDR1 is SGHTA and CDR2 FQGTGA. CDR3 length: 15 amino acids. V dropped 3 bases and J dropped 6 bases, with 14 bases sitting between them. The DNA of the CDR3 is TGTGCCAGCAGCTTGAGTCCGTTGATGGCCGGGGAGCTGTTTTTT. It yields the protein CASSLSPLMAGELFF.